These 7 T cell receptor beta chains share one sample of origin, sequenced in a study of blood T cell repertoires in COVID-19. Method: immunoSEQ multiplex PCR; TCRdb's copy keeps in-frame clones and lacks some. The sample yields about 48,000 clones, roughly 85% seen once. The sample consisted of peripheral blood. These receptors were obtained from a woman of 80 years or more with acute or convalescent COVID-19.

The rearrangement links TRBV5-1 to TRBJ1-4; D not certain. V was trimmed by 0 bases and J by 3 bases, leaving 9 bases between them. CDR1 is SGHRS and CDR2 is YFSETQ in the germline V gene. The CDR3 loop spans 15 amino acids. The CDR3 coding sequence is TGCGCCAGCAGCTTGGAGAGCGCTTCTAATGAAAAACTGTTTTTT. Protein: CASSLESASNEKLFF.

In its sample, this clone was seen once. The chain combines TRBV7-9 with TRBJ2-3; D might be TRBD2 (7 bases). Germline CDR1 reads SEHNR; CDR2 reads FQNEAQ (reference sequence). Trimming pared 5 bases from V and 2 bases from J, leaving 17 bases between. CDR3 size: 16 residues. CDR3 nucleotide sequence: TGTGCCAGCAGCCCCTTGGGGGGGGGCTCCACAGATACGCAGTATTTT. Translating gives CASSPLGGGSTDTQYF.

This clone showed up just once. The chain recombines TRBV9 with TRBJ2-5; 11 bases align to TRBD2. Germline V lookup: CDR1 SGDLS, CDR2 YYNGEE. CDR3 size: 16 residues. Trimming took 4 bases from V and 1 from J; bases not matched to a gene: 6. The CDR3 DNA is TGTGCCAGCAGCCAAACTAGCGGGGGCCTCCAAGAGACCCAGTACTTC. Translation: CASSQTSGGLQETQYF.

The chain has TRBV5-4 and TRBJ2-2, with a weak D call TRBD1 (8 bases). The CDR3 runs to 16 residues. Germline V gene sequence: CDR1 SGHNT, CDR2 YYREEE (reference sequence). Trimming shortened V by 3 bases and J by 4 bases, and 16 bases separated the two germline ends. CDR3 loop: CASSSLDREGTGELFF. The DNA of the CDR3 is TGTGCCAGCAGCTCGCTGGACAGGGAGGGCACCGGGGAGCTGTTTTTT. The full variable domain, in which reference TRBV5-4 and TRBJ2-2 provide the parts outside the CDR3, is ETGVTQSPTHLIKTRGQQVTLRCSSQSGHNTVSWYQQALGQGPQFIFQYYREEENGRGNFPPRFSGLQFPNYSSELNVNALELDDSALYLCASSSLDREGTGELFFGEGSRLTVL.

This chain joins TRBV10-1 and TRBJ2-4; 12 bases align to TRBD2. J gave up 0 bases and V 0 bases, and 3 bases lay outside the gene matches. The CDR3 runs 18 residues. The germline V gene has CDR1 WNHNN and CDR2 SYGVQD (reference sequence). CDR3 loop: CASSESLAGGTAKNIQYF. CDR3 nucleotides: TGCGCCAGCAGTGAGTCCCTAGCGGGGGGGACAGCCAAAAACATTCAGTACTTC.

The chain combines TRBV9 with TRBJ1-2; 8 bases fit TRBD1. Germline V gene lookup returns CDR1 SGDLS and CDR2 YYNGEE. V was pared by 6 bases and J by 2 bases, with 18 bases of the junction left unmatched. The CDR3 consists of 18 residues. This chain's CDR3 is CASTSRDHRGSLNYGYTF. In DNA form, the CDR3 reads TGTGCCAGCACCTCAAGGGATCACAGGGGGAGTCTGAACTATGGCTACACCTTC.

The V gene is TRBV6-2 or TRBV6-3, the J gene TRBJ1-2; D is unclear. The CDR3 has 14 residues. Germline V gene data show CDR1 as MNHEY and CDR2 as SVGEGT. V dropped 5 bases and J dropped 4 bases, with 14 bases sitting between them. The CDR3 sequence: CASSGQTSPYGYTF. CDR3 nucleotides: TGTGCCAGCAGTGGCCAGACATCGCCCTATGGCTACACCTTC.